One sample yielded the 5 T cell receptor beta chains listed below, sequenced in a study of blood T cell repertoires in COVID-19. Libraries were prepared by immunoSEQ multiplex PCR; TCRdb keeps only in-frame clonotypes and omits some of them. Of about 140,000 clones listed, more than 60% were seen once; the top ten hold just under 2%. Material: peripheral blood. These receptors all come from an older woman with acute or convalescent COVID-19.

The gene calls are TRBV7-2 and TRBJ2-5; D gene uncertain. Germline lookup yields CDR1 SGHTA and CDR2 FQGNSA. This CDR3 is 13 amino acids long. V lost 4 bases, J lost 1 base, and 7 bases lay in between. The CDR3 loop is CASSSGGQETQYF. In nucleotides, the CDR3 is TGTGCCAGCAGCTCCGGTGGCCAAGAGACCCAGTACTTC.

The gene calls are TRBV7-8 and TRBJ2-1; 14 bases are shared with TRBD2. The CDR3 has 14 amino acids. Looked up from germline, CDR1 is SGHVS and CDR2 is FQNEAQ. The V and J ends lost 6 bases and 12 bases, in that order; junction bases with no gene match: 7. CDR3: CASRGLAGGGLQFF. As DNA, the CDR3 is TGTGCCAGCAGAGGACTAGCGGGAGGTGGGTTGCAGTTCTTC.

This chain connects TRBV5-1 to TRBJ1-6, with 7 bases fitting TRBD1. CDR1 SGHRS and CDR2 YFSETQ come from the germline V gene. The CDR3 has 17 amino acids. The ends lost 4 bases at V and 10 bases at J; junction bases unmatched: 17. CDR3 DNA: TGCGCCAGCAGCCCAAGGGACAGCTCGATGGAATTATCACCCCTCCACTTT. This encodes CASSPRDSSMELSPLHF.

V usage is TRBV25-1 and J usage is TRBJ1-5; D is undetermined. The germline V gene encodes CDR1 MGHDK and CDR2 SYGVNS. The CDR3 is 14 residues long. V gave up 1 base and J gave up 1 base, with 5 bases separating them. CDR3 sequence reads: CASSESGSNQPQHF. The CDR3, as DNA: TGTGCCAGCAGTGAATCGGGGAGCAATCAGCCCCAGCATTTT.

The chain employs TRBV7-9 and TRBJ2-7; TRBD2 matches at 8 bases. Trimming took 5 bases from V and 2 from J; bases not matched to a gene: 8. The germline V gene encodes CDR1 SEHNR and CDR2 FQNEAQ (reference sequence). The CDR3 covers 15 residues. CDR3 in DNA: TGTGCCAGCAGCCAAGGACTAGCTGGGCCCTACGAGCAGTACTTC. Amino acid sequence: CASSQGLAGPYEQYF.